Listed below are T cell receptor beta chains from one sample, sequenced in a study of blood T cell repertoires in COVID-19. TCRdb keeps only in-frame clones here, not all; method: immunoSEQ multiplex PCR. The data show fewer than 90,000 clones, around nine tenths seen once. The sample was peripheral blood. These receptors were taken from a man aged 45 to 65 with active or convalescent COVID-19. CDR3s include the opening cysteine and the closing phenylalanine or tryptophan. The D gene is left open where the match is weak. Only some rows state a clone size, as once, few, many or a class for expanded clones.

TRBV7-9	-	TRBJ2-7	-	CASSQGNEQYF	TGTGCCAGCAGCCAGGGGAACGAGCAGTACTTC
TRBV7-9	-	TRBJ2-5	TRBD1	CASSRTGETQYF	TGTGCCAGCAGCCGGACAGGAGAGACCCAGTACTTC
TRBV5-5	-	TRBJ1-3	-	CASSLPPGSPGNTIYF	TGTGCCAGCAGCCTCCCCCCGGGATCCCCTGGAAACACCATATATTTT
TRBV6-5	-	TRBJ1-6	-	CASSFTDNNSPLHF	TGTGCCAGCAGTTTCACCGACAATAATTCACCCCTCCACTTT
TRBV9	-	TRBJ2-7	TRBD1	CASSAGTGFPYEQYF	TGTGCCAGCAGCGCCGGGACAGGATTCCCCTACGAGCAGTACTTC
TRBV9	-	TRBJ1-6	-	CASSGGIDSTYNSPLHF	TGTGCCAGCAGCGGTGGCATTGACAGCACCTATAATTCACCCCTCCACTTT
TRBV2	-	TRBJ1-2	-	CASRTEDSPNYGYTF	TGTGCCAGCAGGACAGAGGACAGCCCTAACTATGGCTACACCTTC
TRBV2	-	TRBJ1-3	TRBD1	CASSDRGLAGNTIYF	TGTGCCAGCAGTGACAGGGGGCTAGCCGGAAACACCATATATTTT
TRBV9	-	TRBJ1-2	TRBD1	CASSVGDRGQEGYTF	TGTGCCAGCAGCGTAGGGGACAGGGGGCAAGAAGGCTACACCTTC
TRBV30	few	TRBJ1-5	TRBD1	CASSTPDRADRNQPQHF	TGTGCCTCCTCTACTCCCGACAGGGCGGATCGCAATCAGCCCCAGCATTTT
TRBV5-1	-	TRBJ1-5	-	CASSYSGGDQPQHF	TGCGCCAGCAGCTATAGCGGGGGAGATCAGCCCCAGCATTTT
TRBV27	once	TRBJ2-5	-	CASSYLGAQETQYF	TGTGCCAGCAGTTACCTGGGGGCCCAAGAGACCCAGTACTTC
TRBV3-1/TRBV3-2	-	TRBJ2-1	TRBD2	CASRTGTSGGALRNEQFF	TGTGCCAGCAGAACCGGGACTAGCGGGGGGGCCCTGCGGAATGAGCAGTTCTTC
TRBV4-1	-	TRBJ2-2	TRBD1	CASSQDSGQANTGELFF	TGCGCCAGCAGCCAAGATTCGGGACAGGCCAACACCGGGGAGCTGTTTTTT
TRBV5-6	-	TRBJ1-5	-	CASSLYGDTSQPQHF	TGTGCCAGCAGCTTATATGGGGACACAAGTCAGCCCCAGCATTTT
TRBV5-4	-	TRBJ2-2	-	CASSLLGAGTGELFF	TGTGCCAGCAGCTTGTTGGGGGCTGGAACCGGGGAGCTGTTTTTT
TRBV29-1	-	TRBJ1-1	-	CSVDPHGGRTEAFF	TGCAGCGTTGACCCCCACGGAGGGCGCACTGAAGCTTTCTTT
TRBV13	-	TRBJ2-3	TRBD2	CASSLGASGGIFSTDTQYF	TGTGCCAGCAGCCTGGGGGCTAGCGGGGGGATCTTCTCCACAGATACGCAGTATTTT
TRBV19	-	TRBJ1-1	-	CASSMILQNEAFF	TGTGCCAGTAGTATGATCCTCCAGAATGAAGCTTTCTTT
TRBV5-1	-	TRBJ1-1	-	CASSLDAANTEAFF	TGCGCCAGCAGCTTGGATGCGGCGAACACTGAAGCTTTCTTT
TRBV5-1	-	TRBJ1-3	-	CASSLQGSSGNTIYF	TGCGCCAGCAGCTTACAGGGCTCCTCTGGAAACACCATATATTTT
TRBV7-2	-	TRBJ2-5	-	CASSNRVQETQYF	TGTGCCAGCAGCAACAGGGTTCAAGAGACCCAGTACTTC
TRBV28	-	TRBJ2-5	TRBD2	CASSLYPGGLTETQYF	TGTGCCAGCAGTTTATATCCGGGGGGGCTTACAGAGACCCAGTACTTC
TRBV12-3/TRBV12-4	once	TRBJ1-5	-	CASSWTVDQPQHF	TGTGCCAGCAGTTGGACAGTTGATCAGCCCCAGCATTTT
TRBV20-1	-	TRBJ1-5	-	CSASPGEGIQPQHF	TGCAGTGCTAGTCCAGGGGAGGGGATACAGCCCCAGCATTTT
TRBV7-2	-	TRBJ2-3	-	CASSPPNGGPDTQYF	TGTGCCAGCAGCCCACCCAACGGGGGACCAGATACGCAGTATTTT
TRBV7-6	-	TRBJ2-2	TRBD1	CASSSGQGGTGELFF	TGTGCCAGCAGCTCTGGACAGGGGGGAACCGGGGAGCTGTTTTTT
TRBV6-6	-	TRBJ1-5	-	CASSYSTTGSQPQHF	TGTGCCAGCAGTTACTCGACAACCGGCAGCCAGCCCCAGCATTTT
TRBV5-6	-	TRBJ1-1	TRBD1	CASSLVGTGETEAFF	TGTGCCAGCAGCTTGGTGGGGACAGGGGAGACTGAAGCTTTCTTT
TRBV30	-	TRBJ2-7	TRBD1	CAWSVGTGREQYF	TGTGCCTGGAGTGTAGGGACAGGGCGCGAGCAGTACTTC
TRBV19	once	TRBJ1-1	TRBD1	CASRRDSGTEAFF	TGTGCCAGTAGACGGGACAGTGGCACTGAAGCTTTCTTT
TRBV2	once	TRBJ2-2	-	CASGLNTGELFF	TGTGCCAGCGGGCTGAACACCGGGGAGCTGTTTTTT
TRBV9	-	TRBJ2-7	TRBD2	CASSATGTSYEQYF	TGTGCCAGCAGCGCTACAGGGACTAGCTACGAGCAGTACTTC
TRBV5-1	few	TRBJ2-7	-	CASSLTSGGAVNEQYF	TGCGCCAGCAGCCTCACTTCGGGGGGCGCAGTAAACGAGCAGTACTTC
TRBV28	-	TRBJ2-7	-	CASSSLLTGTYEQYF	TGTGCCAGCAGTTCCCTTCTGACTGGCACCTACGAGCAGTACTTC
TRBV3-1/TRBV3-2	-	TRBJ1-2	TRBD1	CASSQGTGPTLGGYTF	TGTGCCAGCAGCCAAGGGACAGGACCCACTTTGGGTGGCTACACCTTC
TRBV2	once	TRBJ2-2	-	CASSEPSRTGELFF	TGTGCCAGCAGTGAACCTTCGAGGACCGGGGAGCTGTTTTTT
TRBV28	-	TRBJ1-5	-	CASSLGPGGNQPQHF	TGTGCCAGCAGTTTGGGGCCAGGGGGCAATCAGCCCCAGCATTTT
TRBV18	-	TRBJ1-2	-	CASSPTGARYGYTF	TGTGCCAGCTCACCTACCGGTGCCCGCTATGGCTACACCTTC
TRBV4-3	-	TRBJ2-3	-	CASSPRTATDTQYF	TGCGCCAGCAGCCCCAGGACTGCTACAGATACGCAGTATTTT
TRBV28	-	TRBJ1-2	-	CASRPGGGGAGYTF	TGTGCCAGCCGACCTGGCGGCGGGGGGGCCGGCTACACCTTC
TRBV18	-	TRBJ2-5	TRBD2	CASSPLNGGALETQYF	TGTGCCAGCTCACCACTAAACGGGGGGGCCTTGGAGACCCAGTACTTC
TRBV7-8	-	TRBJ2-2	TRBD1	CASSLAVGGPPNTGELFF	TGTGCCAGCAGCTTAGCGGTAGGGGGCCCCCCGAACACCGGGGAGCTGTTTTTT
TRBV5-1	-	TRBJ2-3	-	CASRGQTTDTQYF	TGCGCCAGCAGGGGACAAACCACAGATACGCAGTATTTT
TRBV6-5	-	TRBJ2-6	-	CASSLLSGANVLTF	TGTGCCAGCAGTCTCCTTTCTGGGGCCAACGTCCTGACTTTC
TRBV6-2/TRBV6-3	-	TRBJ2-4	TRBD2	CASNPTREGAKNIQYF	TGTGCCAGCAACCCTACCCGGGAGGGGGCCAAAAACATTCAGTACTTC
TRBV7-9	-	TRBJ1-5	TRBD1	CASSLGGQGAMSQPQHF	TGTGCCAGCAGCTTAGGCGGACAGGGGGCTATGAGTCAGCCCCAGCATTTT
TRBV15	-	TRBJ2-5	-	CATSRAGVETQYF	TGTGCCACCAGCAGAGCGGGGGTTGAGACCCAGTACTTC
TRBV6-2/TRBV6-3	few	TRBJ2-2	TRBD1	CASSWTGSGELFF	TGTGCCAGCAGTTGGACAGGGTCCGGGGAGCTGTTTTTT
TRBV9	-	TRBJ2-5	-	CASSVGGQGWETQYF	TGTGCCAGCAGCGTAGGGGGGCAGGGTTGGGAGACCCAGTACTTC
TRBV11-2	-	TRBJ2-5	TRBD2	CASSLGGGYQETQYF	TGTGCCAGCAGCTTAGGCGGGGGGTACCAAGAGACCCAGTACTTC
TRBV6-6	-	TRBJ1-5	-	CASSYNREPQHF	TGTGCCAGCAGTTACAACAGGGAGCCCCAGCATTTT
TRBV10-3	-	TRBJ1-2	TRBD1	CAISEKQGYYGYTF	TGTGCCATCAGTGAGAAACAGGGGTACTATGGCTACACCTTC
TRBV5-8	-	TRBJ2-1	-	CASSGGVGYNEQFF	TGTGCCAGCAGTGGAGGAGTAGGCTACAATGAGCAGTTCTTC
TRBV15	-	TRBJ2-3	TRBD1	CATSRGGQTDTQYF	TGTGCCACCAGCAGAGGGGGACAGACAGATACGCAGTATTTT
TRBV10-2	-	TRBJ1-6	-	CASSESPGSSPLHF	TGCGCCAGCAGTGAGTCTCCAGGTAGTTCACCCCTCCACTTT
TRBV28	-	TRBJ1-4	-	CASSLGVGVTNEKLFF	TGTGCCAGCAGTTTAGGTGTCGGGGTAACTAATGAAAAACTGTTTTTT
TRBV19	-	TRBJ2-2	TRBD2	CASSLTLAGGPFLVYTGELFF	TGTGCCAGTAGTTTAACTCTAGCGGGGGGGCCATTCTTAGTATACACCGGGGAGCTGTTTTTT
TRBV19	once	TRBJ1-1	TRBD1	CASSIGNPGQGNTEAFF	TGTGCCAGTAGTATTGGAAATCCGGGACAGGGGAACACTGAAGCTTTCTTT